The clone carrying this TCR beta chain occurred many times. Its matching antigen is unknown. The data stem from a study of post-analysis software for immune sequencing data. Study-wide results and limits: Significantly decreased normalized Chao1 diversity was recorded for multiple sclerosis patients relative to controls.

Included in the TCR beta cDNA libraries were unique molecular identifiers. One entry per CDR3 protein results from TCRdb running MiXCR on the PCR reads. The table lists around 190,000 distinct CDR3 sequences, 29% of them singletons. Input material: blood. The TCR was taken from a girl between 2 and 17 years old with multiple sclerosis.

The CDR3 is CSARSGGKSYEQYF. The CDR3 nucleotides are TGCAGTGCTAGATCCGGGGGGAAGTCCTACGAGCAGTACTTC. The J gene is TRBJ2-7, the V gene TRBV20-1; 7 bases align to TRBD2. V lost 2 bases and J lost 1; bases outside the gene matches: 5. This CDR3 is built from 14 residues. Germline V lookup: CDR1 DFQATT, CDR2 SNEGSKA (reference sequence).